Below are 4 T cell receptor beta chains sequenced from a single sample in a study of T cells in women clearing cervical HPV infection. Using immunoSEQ multiplex PCR, the repertoire was profiled, and TCRdb retains in-frame clones only, with some absent. The sample totals some 39,000 clones. The sequencing sample was made of blood buffy coat. The source is a woman aged 18 to 75 with a cervical HPV16 infection that either progressed to CIN3+ or cleared (not recorded which).

In regard to this clone: The DNA ends 3 residues before the CDR3 does, and the rest of the CDR3 is filled in from the germline J gene. The chain joins TRBV13 to TRBJ1-6; TRBD1 agrees at 7 bases. CDR1 and CDR2 from the germline V gene are PRHDT and FYEKMQ (reference sequence). CDR3 size: 14 residues. The V gene end was trimmed by 5 bases and the J gene end by 7 bases; junction bases not matched to a gene: 5. The CDR3 loop is CASSRGGENSPLHF. The sequenced CDR3 bases are TGTGCCAGCAGCCGAGGGGGCGAGAATTCACCC.

Concerning this clone itself: The CDR3 is cut off 3 residues early in the read; its end comes from the germline J gene. The gene calls are TRBV20-1 and TRBJ1-1, with D possibly being TRBD1 (5 bases). Trimming removed 5 bases from V and 4 bases from J, with 20 bases in between. The CDR3 covers 15 residues. CDR1 is DFQATT, CDR2 SNEGSKA, per germline (reference sequence). The CDR3 region is CSARGKQVWVTEAFF. Incomplete CDR3 DNA: TGCAGTGCTCGAGGGAAACAGGTCTGGGTCACTGAA.

As concerns this clone: The read is 3 residues too short to cover the CDR3 end, so that end is filled in from the germline J gene. The V call is TRBV27, the J call TRBJ2-7; 9 nucleotides line up with TRBD1. The length of the CDR3 is 14 residues. Unmatched junction bases numbered 6, after V lost 6 bases and J lost 3 bases. Germline V gene sequence: CDR1 MNHEY, CDR2 SMNVEV (reference sequence). The CDR3 loop reads CASSPGTGFYEQYF. CDR3 DNA, as far as it was read: TGTGCCAGCAGCCCCGGGACAGGGTTCTACGAG.

In regard to this clone: The CDR3 is cut off 3 residues early in the read; its end comes from the germline J gene. The chain couples TRBV14 to TRBJ2-3; 11 bases match TRBD2. The V segment lost 6 bases and the J segment 5 bases; nucleotides outside the gene matches: 10. CDR1 is SGHDN and CDR2 is FVKESK in the germline V gene. This CDR3 has 16 residues. The CDR3 bases that were read are TGTGCCAGCAGTTGGCCCCGTAGCGGGAGGGGAGATACG. Its protein product is CASSWPRSGRGDT. Given in full, the CDR3 is CASSWPRSGRGDTQYF.